This T cell receptor beta chain was observed in a study of technical replicates of blood from a few donors (dated by TCRdb to 2016 to 2017). Trimming takes 4 bases from V and 5 bases from J, and the germline ends sit 20 bases apart. The CDR3 runs 16 residues from the cysteine to the phenylalanine. CDR3 DNA only is kept here, 48 bases in frame from base 1. Based on the germline V gene (reference sequence), the CDR1 and CDR2 sequences are GTSNPN and SVGIG. Library method: the immunoSEQ multiplex PCR assay. The table comes from immuneACCESS by way of TCRdb, which keeps in-frame sequences with V and J called. Part of the clones is missing from these tables; in studies checked, under half for an unresolved V gene and the rest for unknown reasons. The sample has about 79,000 clones on record, 91% of them singletons. Approximately 0.4% of the sample belongs to the ten largest clones. Details on this clone: Its antigen specificity is not known. Per-base qualities were not stored, and no clone one base away is much larger.

Sequencing was carried out using T cells isolated from PBMCs. The chain is encoded by TRBV30 joined to TRBJ2-2, with a tentative D gene TRBD2 over 6 matching bases. This TCR derives from a human donor in good health. Some clones in this sample may be carry-over from other donors' samples. The DNA reads as follows: TGTGCCTGGATCATACGAAATAGCGGCACTACCGGGGAGCTGTTTTTT. This encodes CAWIIRNSGTTGELFF.